This T cell receptor beta chain was identified during a study of CD8+CD57+ T cells in acquired aplastic anemia. Study overall: Sorted CD4+ plus CD8+ cells gave DNA averaging roughly 3.5 ug.

The authors sequenced patients whose flow cytometry had shown CD8+CD57+ cell expansion. The TCR beta profiling, which covered VDJ combination and CDR3 sequence, was carried out using genomic DNA as the template. MiXCR, run by TCRdb on the reads, gives a single entry per CDR3 protein. Of about 150,000 distinct CDR3 sequences listed, just over 50% are singletons. The CDR3 consists of 13 residues. V lost 6 bases and J 1 base, leaving 7 bases between the germline ends. CDR1 is SGHVS and CDR2 is FNYEAQ in the germline V gene. The chain links TRBV7-6 to TRBJ1-3; D is undetermined. The source of this sequence is a human donor with aplastic anemia. The sequenced material came from sorted CD4+, CD8+, or CD8+CD57+ T cells (not recorded which) from PBMCs. CDR3 loop: CASSSSSGNTIYF. The CDR3 DNA is TGTGCCAGCAGTTCCTCGTCTGGAAACACCATATATTTT.